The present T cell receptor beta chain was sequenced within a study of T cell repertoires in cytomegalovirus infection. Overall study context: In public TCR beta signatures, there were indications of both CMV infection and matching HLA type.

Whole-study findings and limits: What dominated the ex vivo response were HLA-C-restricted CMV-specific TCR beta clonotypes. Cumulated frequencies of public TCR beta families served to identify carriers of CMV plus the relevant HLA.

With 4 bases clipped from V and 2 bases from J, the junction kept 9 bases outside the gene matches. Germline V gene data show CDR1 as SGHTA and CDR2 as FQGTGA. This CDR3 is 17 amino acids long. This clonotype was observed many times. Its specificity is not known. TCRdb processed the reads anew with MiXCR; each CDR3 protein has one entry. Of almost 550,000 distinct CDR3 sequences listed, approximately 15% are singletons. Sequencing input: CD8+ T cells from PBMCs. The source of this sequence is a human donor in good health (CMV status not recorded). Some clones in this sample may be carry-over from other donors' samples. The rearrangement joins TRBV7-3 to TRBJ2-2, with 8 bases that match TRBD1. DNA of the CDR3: TGTGCCAGCAGCTCCCGACGGACAGGGAGAAACACCGGGGAGCTGTTTTTT. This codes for CASSSRRTGRNTGELFF.